One sample yielded the 32 T cell receptor beta chains listed below, sequenced in a study of shared clonotypes between healthy human individuals. TCRdb's copy holds only in-frame clones and misses some; the assay was immunoSEQ multiplex PCR. This table has 2,500,000 or so clones, over 85% appearing once. The sequencing input was naive CD4+ T cells sorted from blood. Stated subset: CD45RA+ positively selected. The receptors were gathered from a man younger than 35 in good health.

The chain joins TRBV11-2 to TRBJ2-2, with TRBD1 as a possible D gene (5 bases). The V gene's germline CDR1 is SGHAT and CDR2 FQNNGV. V lost 4 bases and J lost 4, with 16 bases in between. The CDR3 runs to 16 residues. The CDR3 loop reads CASSSLPGPVTGELFF. For the CDR3, the DNA is TGTGCCAGCAGCTCCCTCCCAGGGCCGGTCACCGGGGAGCTGTTTTTT. The variable domain in full, completed from reference TRBV11-2 and TRBJ2-2, reads EAGVAQSPRYKIIEKRQSVAFWCNPISGHATLYWYQQILGQGPKLLIQFQNNGVVDDSQLPKDRFSAERLKGVDSTLKIQPAKLEDSAVYLCASSSLPGPVTGELFFGEGSRLTVL.

The rearrangement links TRBV7-6 to TRBJ1-1; 7 nucleotides line up with TRBD1. V was pared by 1 base and J by 10 bases, with 3 bases of the junction left unmatched. There are 12 residues in the CDR3. Germline loops: CDR1 SGHVS, CDR2 FNYEAQ. CDR3 bases: TGTGCCAGCAGCTTAGGACAGGGTGGAGCTTTCTTT. It codes for CASSLGQGGAFF.

V gene TRBV30 combines with J gene TRBJ2-5; 8 bases agree with TRBD2. The J call may be incorrect, as the DNA end agrees better with TRBJ2-7. The CDR3 contains 13 residues. The V gene's germline CDR1 is GTSNPN and CDR2 SVGIG (reference sequence). DNA of the CDR3: TGTGCCTGGAGGGGGAGCGGGGGCTACGAGCAGTACTTC. It specifies CAWRGSGGYEQYF.

This chain links TRBV12-5 with TRBJ2-1; D is ambiguous. The CDR3 sequence is 19 residues long. Per germline, CDR1 LGHNT and CDR2 FRNRAP. V was trimmed by 0 bases and J by 0 bases, leaving 18 bases between them. DNA of the CDR3: TGTGCTAGTGGTTTGGTAGTCCCCTGGGCCGCTACCTCCTACAATGAGCAGTTCTTC. This gives the protein CASGLVVPWAATSYNEQFF.

This chain connects TRBV6-5 to TRBJ2-3; D uncertain. With 4 bases removed from V and 0 bases from J, the gap between germline ends came to 8 bases. This CDR3 has 14 amino acids. Germline CDR1 MNHEY, CDR2 SVGAGI. This CDR3 is CASSSGVSTDTQYF. The CDR3 DNA reads as TGTGCCAGCAGTTCCGGAGTTAGCACAGATACGCAGTATTTT.

The CDR3 here is CASSLRDNQGAKNIQYF. As DNA, the CDR3 is TGTGCCAGCAGCTTAAGGGACAACCAGGGGGCCAAAAACATTCAGTACTTC. V is TRBV13 and J is TRBJ2-4; tentative D call: TRBD1 (6 bases). Looked up from germline, CDR1 is PRHDT and CDR2 is FYEKMQ (reference sequence). The CDR3 sequence is 17 residues long. V was trimmed by 2 bases and J by 1 base, leaving 15 bases between them.

Comment on this clone: The identical CDR3 is also encoded by other nucleotide sequences in the sample. This sequence joins TRBV20-1 and TRBJ1-2; D is ambiguous. The CDR3 length is 10 residues. The V end lost 3 bases, the J end lost 4 bases, and 3 bases lay between the germline ends. Germline V gene sequence: CDR1 DFQATT, CDR2 SNEGSKA (reference sequence). The CDR3 coding sequence is TGCAGTGCTAGTAGCTATGGCTACACCTTC. This encodes CSASSYGYTF.

The rearrangement uses TRBV5-1 and TRBJ1-4; unclear D gene. The CDR3 runs 15 residues. Between the trimmed V and J ends, which lost 4 bases and 5 bases, there was a span of 15 bases. Germline CDR1 and CDR2: SGHRS and YFSETQ. Here the CDR3 DNA reads TGCGCCAGCAGCGTGGACGGGCGCCTCAATGAAAAACTGTTTTTT. Residues: CASSVDGRLNEKLFF.

The gene calls are TRBV25-1 and TRBJ1-6; a possible D gene is TRBD1 (5 bases). The CDR3 extends over 16 amino acids. Trimming left V 3 bases short and J 9 bases short, with 18 bases between. Germline CDR1 reads MGHDK; CDR2 reads SYGVNS. CDR3 protein: CASSDERAAGLSPLHF. CDR3 DNA sequence: TGTGCCAGCAGTGATGAGCGAGCGGCGGGACTTTCACCCCTCCACTTT.

This clone occurred once. This rearrangement joins TRBV28 to TRBJ1-6, with 7 bases lining up with TRBD1. The CDR3 runs to 14 residues. Losses at the gene ends were 2 bases for V and 10 bases for J; bases not matched to a gene: 5. The V gene's germline CDR1 is MDHEN and CDR2 SYDVKM. The CDR3 protein is CASSLTGAQSPLHF. The CDR3 DNA reads as TGTGCCAGCAGTTTAACAGGGGCCCAGTCACCCCTCCACTTT.

This sequence joins TRBV6-6 and TRBJ2-5, with 9 bases fitting TRBD1. V shed 6 bases and J 6 bases; nucleotides not matched to a gene: 8. CDR1 is MNHNY and CDR2 is SVGAGI in the germline V gene (reference sequence). The CDR3 contains 14 residues. The CDR3 DNA sequence: TGTGCCAGCAGGGACACAGGGGGCCTGAAGACCCAGTACTTC. Its protein is CASRDTGGLKTQYF.

V gene TRBV19 combines with J gene TRBJ2-1, with TRBD2 as a possible D gene (5 bases). The CDR3 extends over 16 amino acids. Trimming shortened V by 1 base and J by 1 base, and 11 bases separated the two germline ends. Germline CDR1 reads LNHDA; CDR2 reads SQIVND (reference sequence). The CDR3 reads CASSIARSGSYNEQFF. The CDR3 DNA reads TGTGCCAGTAGTATAGCCAGGTCGGGGTCCTACAATGAGCAGTTCTTC.

This clone was seen a single time. This chain uses TRBV7-8 with TRBJ1-1, with 8 bases fitting TRBD1. Germline V gene data show CDR1 as SGHVS and CDR2 as FQNEAQ. CDR3 size: 15 residues. V dropped 2 bases and J dropped 5; count of bases not matched to a gene: 7. CDR3 amino acids: CASSLYLTGDTEAFF. CDR3 in DNA: TGTGCCAGCAGCTTATATTTGACAGGGGATACTGAAGCTTTCTTT.

The DNA of the CDR3 is TGCGCCAGCAGCTTTCAGGGGGCAGCGGAGACCCAGTACTTC. As protein: CASSFQGAAETQYF. The genes are TRBV5-1 and TRBJ2-5, with 8 bases aligning to TRBD1. The CDR3 has 14 amino acids. Germline trimming cut 2 bases from V and 5 bases from J; bases unmatched to any gene: 5. Germline assignment: CDR1 SGHRS and CDR2 YFSETQ.

V gene TRBV19 combines with J gene TRBJ2-3; 10 nucleotides match TRBD2. The CDR3 spans 13 residues. Germline values: CDR1 LNHDA, CDR2 SQIVND (reference sequence). V dropped 8 bases and J dropped 5; count of bases not matched to a gene: 4. The CDR3 nucleotides read TGTGCCAGTTCCAGCGGGAGGGTAGATACGCAGTATTTT. It is translated as CASSSGRVDTQYF. The full variable domain, completed using reference TRBV19 and TRBJ2-3, is DGGITQSPKYLFRKEGQNVTLSCEQNLNHDAMYWYRQDPGQGLRLIYYSQIVNDFQKGDIAEGYSVSREKKESFPLTVTSAQKNPTAFYLCASSSGRVDTQYFGPGTRLTVL.

The V and J genes are TRBV9 and TRBJ2-5, with 8 bases fitting TRBD1. The CDR3 runs 17 residues. The germline CDR1 and CDR2 sequences are SGDLS and YYNGEE. After removal of 4 bases from V and 9 bases from J, the junction contained 20 bases not matched to a gene. In DNA, the CDR3 is TGTGCCAGCAGCCCCAGTCCCGGGACAGGTTCCGCCGGGGCCCAGTACTTC. It encodes CASSPSPGTGSAGAQYF.

The chain joins TRBV29-1 to TRBJ1-3, with unresolved D. Germline CDR1 SQVTM, CDR2 ANQGSEA. CDR3 size: 16 residues. Trimming removed 4 bases at V and 0 bases at J, with 16 bases between. CDR3 sequence reads: CSVGFHNKSSGNTIYF. Here the CDR3 DNA reads TGCAGCGTTGGTTTCCACAACAAGAGCTCTGGAAACACCATATATTTT.

The chain has TRBV9 and TRBJ1-2; 12 nucleotides align to TRBD1. The V gene end was trimmed by 4 bases and the J gene end by 5 bases; junction bases not matched to a gene: 9. The CDR3 runs to 16 residues. The germline V gene has CDR1 SGDLS and CDR2 YYNGEE. This CDR3 reads CASSPSRDRGPYGYTF. The CDR3 region has the DNA TGTGCCAGCAGCCCCAGCCGGGACAGGGGGCCGTATGGCTACACCTTC.

The chain employs TRBV18 and TRBJ2-3; 8 bases are shared with TRBD1. The V gene end was trimmed by 3 bases and the J gene end by 4 bases; junction bases not matched to a gene: 9. Germline loops: CDR1 KGHSH, CDR2 LQKENI. This CDR3 has 16 amino acids. The CDR3 spells CASSPKTRTGPDTQYF. In nucleotides, the CDR3 is TGTGCCAGCTCACCTAAAACCCGGACAGGGCCAGATACGCAGTATTTT.

CDR3 sequence reads: CASSFDKGSYEQYF. CDR3 in DNA: TGTGCCAGCAGCTTTGACAAAGGCTCCTACGAGCAGTACTTC. The chain is built from TRBV5-6 and TRBJ2-7; D is ambiguous. The germline gives CDR1 SGHDT, CDR2 YYEEEE. Trimming removed 2 bases at V and 0 bases at J, with 9 bases between. The CDR3 sequence is 14 residues long.

The V call is TRBV30, the J call TRBJ2-5; D is unclear. V lost 4 bases and J 5 bases, leaving 14 bases between the germline ends. CDR3 length: 13 residues. The V gene's germline CDR1 is GTSNPN and CDR2 SVGIG (reference sequence). The CDR3 DNA is TGTGCCTGGAAAATTCTAGGTAGTGAGACCCAGTACTTC. Its translation: CAWKILGSETQYF.

This chain connects TRBV5-8 to TRBJ2-5, with D tentatively TRBD2 (6 bases). There are 15 residues in the CDR3. V gave up 4 bases and J gave up 1 base, with 14 bases separating them. Germline lookup yields CDR1 SGHTS and CDR2 YDEGEE. This CDR3 is CASSPGVGGQETQYF. The CDR3 nucleotides read TGTGCCAGCAGCCCCGGGGTGGGGGGCCAAGAGACCCAGTACTTC.

The V and J genes are TRBV6-1 and TRBJ2-1, with D possibly matching TRBD1 (6 bases). The CDR3 contains 13 residues. V lost 6 bases to trimming and J lost 5 bases, with 11 bases between them. Germline V gene sequence: CDR1 MNHNS, CDR2 SASEGT. CDR3 loop: CASRPGQNNEQFF. CDR3 sequence (DNA): TGTGCCAGCAGGCCCGGACAGAACAATGAGCAGTTCTTC.

The CDR3 nucleotides are TGTGCCAGCAGATCCACCCTGAGTGAGCAGTTCTTC. It specifies CASRSTLSEQFF. This chain connects TRBV11-2 to TRBJ2-1; D not resolved. Between the trimmed V and J ends, which lost 6 bases and 9 bases, there was a span of 12 bases. The CDR3 length is 12 residues. The V gene's germline CDR1 is SGHAT and CDR2 FQNNGV.

This clone has a single count. This chain uses TRBV5-1 with TRBJ1-3; 8 nucleotides align to TRBD1. V shed 4 bases, J shed 2 bases, and the junction held 5 bases outside the gene matches. The CDR3 spans 15 residues. CDR1 is SGHRS, CDR2 YFSETQ, per germline. The CDR3 coding sequence is TGCGCCAGCAGCCAGACAGGGGACCCTGGAAACACCATATATTTT. Its translation is CASSQTGDPGNTIYF.

This clone was counted a single time. Additional DNA sequences in this sample encode the identical CDR3. J is TRBJ2-2 and V is TRBV9; D is uncertain. CDR1 SGDLS and CDR2 YYNGEE come from the germline V gene. V gave up 0 bases and J gave up 0 bases, with 9 bases separating them. The CDR3 runs 16 residues. The CDR3 reads CASSVEGRANTGELFF. The DNA for the CDR3 is TGTGCCAGCAGCGTAGAGGGCCGAGCGAACACCGGGGAGCTGTTTTTT.

The rearrangement joins TRBV4-1 to TRBJ2-1; D uncertain. Germline V gives CDR1 MGHRA, CDR2 YSYEKL. V shed 1 base and J shed 9 bases, with 4 bases lying between them. The CDR3 is made up of 11 amino acids. Written as DNA, the CDR3 is TGCGCCAGCAGCCAAGCAATTGAGCAGTTCTTC. Protein product: CASSQAIEQFF.

This chain joins TRBV19 and TRBJ1-1, with D possibly matching TRBD1 (6 bases). The V gene's germline CDR1 is LNHDA and CDR2 SQIVND (reference sequence). The CDR3 is 16 amino acids. Trimming removed 3 bases at V and 2 bases at J, with 16 bases between. The CDR3 DNA is TGTGCCAGTAGTATCCAGGGGTTGGTTGGAAACACTGAAGCTTTCTTT. It translates to CASSIQGLVGNTEAFF. Complete variable domain (other parts from reference TRBV19 and TRBJ1-1): DGGITQSPKYLFRKEGQNVTLSCEQNLNHDAMYWYRQDPGQGLRLIYYSQIVNDFQKGDIAEGYSVSREKKESFPLTVTSAQKNPTAFYLCASSIQGLVGNTEAFFGQGTRLTVV.

The chain combines TRBV25-1 with TRBJ2-3, with TRBD2 matching 7 bases. CDR3 length: 16 residues. The germline V gene encodes CDR1 MGHDK and CDR2 SYGVNS. V dropped 6 bases and J dropped 2; count of bases not matched to a gene: 11. Written as DNA, the CDR3 is TGTGCCAGCAGCGCCGACCGGGACTACCCCACAGATACGCAGTATTTT. Its translation: CASSADRDYPTDTQYF.

V gene TRBV5-1 combines with J gene TRBJ2-1; 11 bases line up with TRBD2. The CDR3 contains 18 residues. The J segment lost 3 bases and the V segment lost 4 bases, leaving 12 bases of the junction unmatched. Germline CDR1 is SGHRS and CDR2 is YFSETQ. CDR3 protein: CASSTSPPSGGIYNEQFF. In DNA, the CDR3 is TGCGCCAGCAGCACTAGCCCCCCTAGCGGGGGGATCTACAATGAGCAGTTCTTC. Together with reference TRBV5-1 and TRBJ2-1, the CDR3 gives the full variable domain: KAGVTQTPRYLIKTRGQQVTLSCSPISGHRSVSWYQQTPGQGLQFLFEYFSETQRNKGNFPGRFSGRQFSNSRSEMNVSTLELGDSALYLCASSTSPPSGGIYNEQFFGPGTRLTVL.

J is TRBJ2-7 and V is TRBV5-1; 10 bases map to TRBD1. The CDR3 is 16 residues long. Germline CDR1 and CDR2: SGHRS and YFSETQ. Germline trimming cut 5 bases from V and 2 bases from J; bases unmatched to any gene: 10. The CDR3: CASRAGTGVITYEQYF. The CDR3 DNA sequence: TGCGCCAGCAGGGCCGGGACAGGGGTTATAACCTACGAGCAGTACTTC.

For this clone: The junction does not match germline at one end; this may be a read error. This same CDR3 is encoded by further DNA sequences in the sample. The V and J genes are TRBV19 and TRBJ2-7, with D possibly being TRBD1 (6 bases). Germline CDR1 reads LNHDA; CDR2 reads SQIVND (reference sequence). The CDR3 sequence is 16 residues long. In DNA, the CDR3 is TGTGCCAGTAGCTCCGGGACAAAAGGTTCCTCCTACGAACAGTACTTC. Translation: CASSSGTKGSSYEQYF.